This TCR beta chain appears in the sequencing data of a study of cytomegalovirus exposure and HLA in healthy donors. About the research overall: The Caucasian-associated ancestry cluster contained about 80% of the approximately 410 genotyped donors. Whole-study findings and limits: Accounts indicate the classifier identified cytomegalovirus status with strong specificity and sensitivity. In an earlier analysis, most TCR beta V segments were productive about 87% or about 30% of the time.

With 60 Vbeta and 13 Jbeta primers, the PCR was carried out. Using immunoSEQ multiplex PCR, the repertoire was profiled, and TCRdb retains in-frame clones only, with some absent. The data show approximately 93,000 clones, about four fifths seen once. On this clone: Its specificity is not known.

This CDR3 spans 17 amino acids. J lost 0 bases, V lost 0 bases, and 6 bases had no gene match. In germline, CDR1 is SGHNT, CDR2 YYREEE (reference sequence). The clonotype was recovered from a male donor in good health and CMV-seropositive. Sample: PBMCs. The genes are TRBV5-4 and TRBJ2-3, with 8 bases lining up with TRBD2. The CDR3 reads CASSLASGGSSTDTQYF. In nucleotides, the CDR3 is TGTGCCAGCAGCTTGGCCAGCGGGGGCTCTAGCACAGATACGCAGTATTTT.